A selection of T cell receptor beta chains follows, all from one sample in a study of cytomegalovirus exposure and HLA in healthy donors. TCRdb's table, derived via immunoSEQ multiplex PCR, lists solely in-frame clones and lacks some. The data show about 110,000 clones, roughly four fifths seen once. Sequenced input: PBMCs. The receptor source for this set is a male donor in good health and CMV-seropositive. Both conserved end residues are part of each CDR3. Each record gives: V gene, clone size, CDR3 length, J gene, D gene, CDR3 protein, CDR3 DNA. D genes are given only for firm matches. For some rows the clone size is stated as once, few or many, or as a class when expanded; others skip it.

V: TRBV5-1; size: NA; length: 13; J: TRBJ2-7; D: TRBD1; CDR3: CASSRGQTYEQYF; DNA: TGCGCCAGCAGCCGGGGACAGACCTACGAGCAGTACTTC
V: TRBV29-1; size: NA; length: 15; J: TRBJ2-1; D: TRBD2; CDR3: CSARLSGGRINEQFF; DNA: TGCAGCGCTCGCCTTAGCGGGGGGCGAATCAATGAGCAGTTCTTC
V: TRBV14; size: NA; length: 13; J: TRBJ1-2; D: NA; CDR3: CASSQNRNYGYTF; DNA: TGTGCCAGCAGCCAAAACAGGAACTATGGCTACACCTTC
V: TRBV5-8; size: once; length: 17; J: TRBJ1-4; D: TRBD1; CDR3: CASSHDRGRGLGEKLFF; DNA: TGTGCCAGCAGCCACGACAGGGGTCGGGGATTAGGGGAAAAACTGTTTTTT
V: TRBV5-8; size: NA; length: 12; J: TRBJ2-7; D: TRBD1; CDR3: CASSWTGDEQYF; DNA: TGTGCCAGCAGCTGGACAGGCGACGAGCAGTACTTC
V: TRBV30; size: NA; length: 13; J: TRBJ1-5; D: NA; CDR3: CAWSVGADQPQNF; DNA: TGTGCCTGGAGTGTGGGGGCAGATCAGCCCCAGAATTTT
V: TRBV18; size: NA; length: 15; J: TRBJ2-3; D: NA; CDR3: CASSPDSLGTDTQYF; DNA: TGTGCCAGCTCACCGGACAGCCTTGGCACAGATACGCAGTATTTT
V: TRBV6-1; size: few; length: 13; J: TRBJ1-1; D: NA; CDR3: CASSETRNTEAFF; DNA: TGTGCCAGCAGTGAGACACGAAACACTGAAGCTTTCTTT
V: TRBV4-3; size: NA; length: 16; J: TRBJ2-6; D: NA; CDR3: CASSQEGQSGANVLTF; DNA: TGCGCCAGCAGCCAAGAGGGGCAGTCTGGGGCCAACGTCCTGACTTTC
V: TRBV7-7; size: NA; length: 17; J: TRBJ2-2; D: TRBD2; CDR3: CASSLHTGTTVPGELFF; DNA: TGTGCTAGCAGCTTACACACCGGGACTACGGTGCCCGGGGAGCTGTTTTTT
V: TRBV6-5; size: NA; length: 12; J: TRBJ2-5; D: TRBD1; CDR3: CASRDRAQTQYF; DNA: TGTGCCAGCAGAGACAGGGCGCAGACCCAGTACTTC
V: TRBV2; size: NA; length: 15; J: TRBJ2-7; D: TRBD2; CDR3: CASNEPSEGLYEQYF; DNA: TGTGCCAGCAATGAGCCTTCCGAGGGACTATACGAGCAGTACTTC
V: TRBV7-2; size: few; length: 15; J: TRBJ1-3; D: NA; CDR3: CASSLTVPSGNTIYF; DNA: TGTGCCAGCAGCTTAACAGTCCCCTCTGGAAACACCATATATTTT
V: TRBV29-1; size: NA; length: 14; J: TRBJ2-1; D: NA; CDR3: CSVEKPGTSWRGLF; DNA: TGCAGCGTTGAAAAGCCGGGGACATCCTGGAGGGGGCTCTTC
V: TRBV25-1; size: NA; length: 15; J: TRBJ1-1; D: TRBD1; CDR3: CASRPFRGRGTEAFF; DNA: TGTGCCAGCAGACCATTCAGGGGGCGCGGGACTGAAGCTTTCTTT
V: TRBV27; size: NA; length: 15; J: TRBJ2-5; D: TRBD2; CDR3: CASSPRTSGKETQYF; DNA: TGTGCCAGCAGTCCAAGGACTAGCGGGAAAGAGACCCAGTACTTC
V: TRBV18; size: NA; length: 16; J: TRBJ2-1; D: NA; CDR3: CASSSPQGYSYNEQFF; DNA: TGTGCCAGCTCATCTCCCCAGGGGTACTCCTACAATGAGCAGTTCTTC
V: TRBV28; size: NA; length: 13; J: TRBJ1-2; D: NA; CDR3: CASSPPANYGYTF; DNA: TGTGCCAGCAGTCCCCCAGCTAACTATGGCTACACCTTC
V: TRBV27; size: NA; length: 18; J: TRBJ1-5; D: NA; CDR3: CASRPRGAGTGSNQPQHF; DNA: TGTGCCAGCAGACCACGGGGGGCCGGAACTGGAAGCAATCAGCCCCAGCATTTT
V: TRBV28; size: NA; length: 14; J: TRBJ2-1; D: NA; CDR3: CASSRSSIPHEQFF; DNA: TGTGCCAGCAGTCGATCTAGTATCCCCCATGAGCAGTTCTTC
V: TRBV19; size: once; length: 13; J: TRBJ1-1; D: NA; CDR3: CASNYWGNTEAFF; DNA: TGTGCCAGTAATTATTGGGGCAACACTGAAGCTTTCTTT
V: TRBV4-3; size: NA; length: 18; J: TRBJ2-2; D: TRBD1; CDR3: CASSPGTGRLRGTGELFF; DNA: TGCGCCAGCAGCCCTGGGACAGGGAGGTTGCGCGGCACCGGGGAGCTGTTTTTT